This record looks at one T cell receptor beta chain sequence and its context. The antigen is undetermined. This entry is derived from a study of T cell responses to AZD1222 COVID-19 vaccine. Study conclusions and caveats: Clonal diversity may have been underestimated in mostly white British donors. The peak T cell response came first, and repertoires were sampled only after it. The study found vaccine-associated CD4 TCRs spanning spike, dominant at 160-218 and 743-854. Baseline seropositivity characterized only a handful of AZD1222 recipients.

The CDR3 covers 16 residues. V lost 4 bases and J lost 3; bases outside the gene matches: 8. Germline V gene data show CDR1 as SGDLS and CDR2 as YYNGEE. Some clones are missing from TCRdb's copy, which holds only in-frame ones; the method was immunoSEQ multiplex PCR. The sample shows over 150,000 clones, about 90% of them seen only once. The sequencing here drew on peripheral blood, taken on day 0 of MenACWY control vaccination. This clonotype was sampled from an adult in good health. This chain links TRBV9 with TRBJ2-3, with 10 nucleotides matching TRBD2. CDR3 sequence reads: CASSSRTSGGTDTQYF. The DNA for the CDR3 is TGTGCCAGCAGCTCTCGGACTAGCGGAGGGACAGATACGCAGTATTTT.